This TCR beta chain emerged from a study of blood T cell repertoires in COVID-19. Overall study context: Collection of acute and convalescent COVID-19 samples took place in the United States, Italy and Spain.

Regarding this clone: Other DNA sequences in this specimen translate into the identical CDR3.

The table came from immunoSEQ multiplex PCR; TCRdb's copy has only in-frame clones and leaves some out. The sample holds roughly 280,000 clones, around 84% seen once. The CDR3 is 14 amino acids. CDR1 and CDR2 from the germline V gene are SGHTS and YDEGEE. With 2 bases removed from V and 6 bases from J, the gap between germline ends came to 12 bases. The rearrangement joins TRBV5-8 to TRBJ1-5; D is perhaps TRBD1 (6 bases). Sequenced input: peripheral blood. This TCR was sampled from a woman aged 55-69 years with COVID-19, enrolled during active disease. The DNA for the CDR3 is TGTGCCAGCAGCTTTCGACAGGCTGGTCAGCCCCAGCATTTT. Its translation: CASSFRQAGQPQHF.